A selection of T cell receptor beta chains follows, all from one sample in a study of T cells in Graves' hyperthyroidism and ophthalmopathy. Via MiXCR, TCRdb re-called the multiplex PCR reads, giving one row per CDR3 protein. The data show about 400,000 distinct CDR3 sequences, around an eighth seen once. The sequenced sample was blood. Receptors were obtained from a man over 45 with Graves' ophthalmopathy. The CDR3 runs from the conserved cysteine through the conserved F or W. A D gene is named only where the DNA matches it firmly. Size values are once, few and many counts, or a class for expanded clones, and some rows have none.

clone size | J gene | V gene | D gene | CDR3 DNA | CDR3 protein
many | TRBJ1-2 | TRBV10-2 | TRBD1 | TGCGCCAGCACGCAGGGGGCCTCTGGCTACACCTTC | CASTQGASGYTF
NA | TRBJ2-3 | TRBV10-1 | NA | TGCGCCAGCAGCGACCGGAGCACAGATACGCAGTATTTT | CASSDRSTDTQYF
NA | TRBJ2-6 | TRBV5-1 | NA | TGCGCCAGCAGCCTGAGGACAGCCTTCCAGGCTGGGGCCAACGTCCTGACTTTC | CASSLRTAFQAGANVLTF
many | TRBJ2-7 | TRBV28 | TRBD1 | TGTGCCAGCAGGGTGACAGGGCTCGAGCAGTACTTC | CASRVTGLEQYF
NA | TRBJ2-1 | TRBV5-1 | TRBD2 | TGCGCCAGCAGCTTGGGTGCGGGAGAAAACAATGAGCAGTTCTTC | CASSLGAGENNEQFF
few | TRBJ2-5 | TRBV5-1 | TRBD1 | TGCGCCAGCAGCTCGGGACAGGGGGCTGTCCAAGAGACCCAGTACTTC | CASSSGQGAVQETQYF
NA | TRBJ2-3 | TRBV28 | TRBD2 | TGTGCCAGCAGGAGCGGGAGGAGTTTAGATACGCAGTATTTT | CASRSGRSLDTQYF
few | TRBJ2-7 | TRBV19 | TRBD2 | TGTGCCAGTAGCAGATGGGGGGGACCCAGCTCCTACGAGCAGTACTTC | CASSRWGGPSSYEQYF
few | TRBJ2-5 | TRBV11-2 | TRBD2 | TGTGCCAGCAGCCCTGGGACTAGCGGGAGAGGGGGGAAAGAGACCCAGTACTTC | CASSPGTSGRGGKETQYF
few | TRBJ2-1 | TRBV6-9 | NA | TGTGCCAGCGATCGGGGTGAGCAGTTCTTC | CASDRGEQFF
few | TRBJ2-3 | TRBV5-1 | TRBD2 | TGCGCCAGCAGCCTAACGGGACTAGTGACAGATACGCAGTATTTT | CASSLTGLVTDTQYF
many | TRBJ2-7 | TRBV5-6 | TRBD2 | TGTGCCAGCAGCTTGATTGGGACTAGCGGGAGGAACGAGCAGTACTTC | CASSLIGTSGRNEQYF
NA | TRBJ2-7 | TRBV14 | NA | TGTGCCAGCAGCCGGGCGGTCATCTACGAGCAGTACTTC | CASSRAVIYEQYF
many | TRBJ2-7 | TRBV7-9 | NA | TGTGCCAGCAGCTCACCGGGACCTAACTACGAGCAGTACTTC | CASSSPGPNYEQYF
few | TRBJ2-3 | TRBV9 | NA | TGTGCCAGCAGCGTAGGCAGGGGCGCAGATACGCAGTATTTT | CASSVGRGADTQYF
NA | TRBJ2-7 | TRBV5-8 | NA | TGTGCCAGCAGCTTGGCCGGGACCACCCTTTACGAGCAGTACTTC | CASSLAGTTLYEQYF
NA | TRBJ2-5 | TRBV29-1 | NA | TGCAGCGTTGATCCGCAAGAGACCCAGTACTTC | CSVDPQETQYF
NA | TRBJ2-6 | TRBV15 | NA | TGTGCCACCGGCGGGGGGTGGGGCACCCAACAGGGGGGGGCCAACGTCCTGACTTTC | CATGGGWGTQQGGANVLTF
many | TRBJ2-3 | TRBV3-1 | NA | TGTGCCAGCAGCCAACCCCCCACAGATACGCAGTATTTT | CASSQPPTDTQYF
many | TRBJ2-1 | TRBV2 | NA | TGTGCCAGCAGTGAAGCCCTCTTTGAGCAGTTCTTC | CASSEALFEQFF
many | TRBJ2-7 | TRBV28 | NA | TGTGCCAGCAGTTTTGGGGGATTAGAGCAGTACTTC | CASSFGGLEQYF
many | TRBJ1-5 | TRBV3-1 | NA | TGTGCCAGCAGCCATAGCAATCAGCCCCAGCATTTT | CASSHSNQPQHF
few | TRBJ2-1 | TRBV20-1 | NA | TGCAGTGCTAGGCGTCCTAGCGATGAGCAGTTCTTC | CSARRPSDEQFF
many | TRBJ2-5 | TRBV5-1 | TRBD2 | TGCGCCAGCAGCGAAGGACTAGCGGGACTGGAGACCCAGTACTTC | CASSEGLAGLETQYF
many | TRBJ1-6 | TRBV3-1 | TRBD1 | TGTGCCAGCAGCCGTCCGGGACAGGGCTCCTATAATTCACCCCTCCACTTT | CASSRPGQGSYNSPLHF
many | TRBJ2-7 | TRBV7-2 | NA | TGTGCCAGCAGCCAACCAGTAGGCGAGCAGTACTTC | CASSQPVGEQYF
many | TRBJ1-1 | TRBV12-3/TRBV12-4 | NA | TGTGCCAGCAGGCAGGACGACCGAATTGCGAACACTGAAGCTTTCTTT | CASRQDDRIANTEAFF
few | TRBJ2-7 | TRBV5-1 | TRBD1 | TGCGCCAGCAGCTCAGGGACAGGGGTATCATACGAGCAGTACTTC | CASSSGTGVSYEQYF
many | TRBJ1-1 | TRBV19 | NA | TGTGCCAGTAGTATAGATGGGGACACTGAAGCTTTCTTT | CASSIDGDTEAFF
few | TRBJ2-1 | TRBV20-1 | TRBD2 | TGCAGTGCTGCCTACTTCGGGACTAGATCTGACAATGAGCAGTTCTTC | CSAAYFGTRSDNEQFF
few | TRBJ2-5 | TRBV6-2/TRBV6-3 | NA | TGTGCCAGCAGCTTTCTGGGGTCGGCCCAGTACTTC | CASSFLGSAQYF
many | TRBJ2-7 | TRBV11-2 | TRBD1 | TGTGCCAGCAGCTCCCCGGACAGGGGGCTCGCCATTTCCTACGAGCAGTACTTC | CASSSPDRGLAISYEQYF
NA | TRBJ2-5 | TRBV28 | NA | TGTGCCAGCAGTTTGCTCCCCGGAGAGACCCAGTACTTC | CASSLLPGETQYF
many | TRBJ1-5 | TRBV20-1 | TRBD1 | TGCAGTGCTAGAGAGTCGACAGGGTATGGTCAGCCCCAGCATTTT | CSARESTGYGQPQHF
many | TRBJ1-5 | TRBV2 | TRBD1 | TGTGCCAGCAGCGCAGGGGGCCTGCACTCTCAGCCCCAGCATTTT | CASSAGGLHSQPQHF
many | TRBJ2-2 | TRBV20-1 | NA | TGCAGTGCTAGTTCGCGGGAGAACACCGGGGAGCTGTTTTTT | CSASSRENTGELFF
many | TRBJ2-5 | TRBV5-1 | TRBD2 | TGCGCCAGCAGCCCGCGGGGGAGACAGACCCAGTACTTC | CASSPRGRQTQYF
many | TRBJ2-5 | TRBV20-1 | TRBD2 | TGCAGTGCCAAACCTCTAGCGGGAGGGAGATCGGAGACCCAGTACTTC | CSAKPLAGGRSETQYF
NA | TRBJ2-5 | TRBV25-1 | NA | TGTGCCAGCGCAACTTCGGGACAAGGGGGAGAGACCCAGTACTTC | CASATSGQGGETQYF
few | TRBJ2-3 | TRBV20-1 | TRBD1 | TGCAGTGCTATAAGGACAGGGGTTGTGGCCACAGATACGCAGTATTTT | CSAIRTGVVATDTQYF
few | TRBJ2-1 | TRBV19 | TRBD2 | TGTGCCAGTAGTCCGACTAGCGGGAGTGGAAGCGAGCAGTTCTTC | CASSPTSGSGSEQFF
many | TRBJ2-5 | TRBV30 | NA | TGTGCCTGGAGTGTATTAGTGGCCGAGACCCAGTACTTC | CAWSVLVAETQYF
many | TRBJ2-7 | TRBV29-1 | TRBD1 | TGCAGCGTTGAAGTCAAGACAGGGCAGTACGAGCAGTACTTC | CSVEVKTGQYEQYF
many | TRBJ2-1 | TRBV5-1 | TRBD2 | TGCGCCAGCAGCTTGTCCCCAGCGGGAGCAGGTAATGAGCAGTTCTTC | CASSLSPAGAGNEQFF
many | TRBJ2-1 | TRBV24-1 | NA | TGTGCCACCAGTGATCTGACACAGGGCAATGAGCAGTTCTTC | CATSDLTQGNEQFF
NA | TRBJ2-5 | TRBV27 | TRBD2 | TGTGCCAGCAGTCAGAACGCCGGGAGGGAGACCCAGTACTTC | CASSQNAGRETQYF
NA | TRBJ2-3 | TRBV7-9 | TRBD2 | TGTGCCAGCAGCTTACTAGCGGGAGGCATCATAGATACGCAGTATTTT | CASSLLAGGIIDTQYF
few | TRBJ2-7 | TRBV5-6 | NA | TGTGCCAGCAGCTTGGGGGGCCTGAAAACTTCGTACGAGCAGTACTTC | CASSLGGLKTSYEQYF